The 9 T cell receptor beta chains presented below share a single source sample, sequenced in a study of post-analysis software for immune sequencing data. Study-level points and caveats: Compared with controls, patients had more of 4 to 6 TRBV segments, including TRBV5-6, TRBV5-1 and TRBV20-1.

Libraries were made from TCR beta cDNA, and they carried unique molecular identifiers. Each CDR3 protein gets one entry after TCRdb re-called the PCR reads with MiXCR. The sample shows fewer than 700,000 distinct CDR3 sequences, 44% of them seen only once. These receptors are not linked to any known antigen. The sample was blood. These receptors were taken from a girl aged 5-17 years with multiple sclerosis.

This clonotype was observed a single time. V gene TRBV3-1 combines with J gene TRBJ1-1; no reliable D call. Germline V gene lookup returns CDR1 LGHDT and CDR2 YNNKEL (reference sequence). CDR3 size: 15 residues. Trimming pared 1 base from V and 1 base from J, leaving 10 bases between. CDR3 loop: CASSQGWKANTEAFF. DNA for the CDR3: TGTGCCAGCAGCCAAGGGTGGAAGGCGAACACTGAAGCTTTCTTT.

The chain combines TRBV12-3 or TRBV12-4 with TRBJ2-1; D is unresolved. Trimming left V 5 bases short and J 0 bases short, with 8 bases between. The CDR3 is made up of 14 amino acids. For the CDR3, the DNA is TGTGCCAGCAGTGGGTGGAGCTCCTACAATGAGCAGTTCTTC. It codes for CASSGWSSYNEQFF.

This clonotype was picked up a small number of times. CDR3 nucleotides: TGTGCCATCAGTGACCCGGGCGTGGGGTTTTACAATGAGCAGTTCTTC. Its translation: CAISDPGVGFYNEQFF. V is TRBV10-3 and J is TRBJ2-1; D is undetermined. The CDR3 loop spans 16 amino acids. Per germline, CDR1 ENHRY and CDR2 SYGVKD. V gave up 3 bases and J gave up 4 bases, with 16 bases separating them.

A few counts support this clonotype. V is TRBV3-1 and J is TRBJ2-5; the match to TRBD2 covers 9 bases. From germline, CDR1 is LGHDT and CDR2 YNNKEL (reference sequence). The trim removed 0 bases at V and 2 bases at J, leaving 4 bases unmatched. CDR3 length: 16 residues. The CDR3 region is CASSQDHLAGQETQYF. The DNA for the CDR3 is TGTGCCAGCAGCCAAGATCACCTAGCGGGGCAAGAGACCCAGTACTTC.

This clonotype showed up just a few times. The chain uses TRBV6-5 and TRBJ2-7, with 7 nucleotides matching TRBD2. Germline loops: CDR1 MNHEY, CDR2 SVGAGI. V trimming: 6 bases; J trimming: 2 bases; junction bases outside the gene matches: 7. This CDR3 has 14 residues. CDR3 bases: TGTGCCAGCAGCCGGGGGGATGGGACCTACGAGCAGTACTTC. Protein product: CASSRGDGTYEQYF.

The sample holds a few counts of this clonotype. The rearrangement links TRBV12-3 or TRBV12-4 to TRBJ2-7; 8 positions match TRBD2. The CDR3 has 11 amino acids. V was pared by 4 bases and J by 9 bases, with 2 bases of the junction left unmatched. CDR3 sequence (DNA): TGTGCCAGCAGTTCGGCGGGAGGGCAGTACTTC. Protein: CASSSAGGQYF.

The chain employs TRBV7-9 and TRBJ2-7; 7 bases are shared with TRBD2. Germline-derived CDR1 and CDR2 are SEHNR and FQNEAQ (reference sequence). Trimming removed 2 bases from V and 5 bases from J; junction bases left unmatched: 12. The CDR3 is 16 residues long. This CDR3 reads CASSLRGDARFDEQYF. CDR3 coding DNA: TGTGCCAGCAGCTTACGGGGGGACGCCCGTTTCGACGAGCAGTACTTC. Together with reference TRBV7-9 and TRBJ2-7, the CDR3 gives the full variable domain: DTGVSQNPRHKITKRGQNVTFRCDPISEHNRLYWYRQTLGQGPEFLTYFQNEAQLEKSRLLSDRFSAERPKGSFSTLEIQRTEQGDSAMYLCASSLRGDARFDEQYFGPGTRLTVT.

The V gene is TRBV4-1, the J gene TRBJ1-3, with D uncertain. With 1 base removed from V and 1 base from J, the gap between germline ends came to 8 bases. CDR1 and CDR2 from the germline V gene are MGHRA and YSYEKL. This CDR3 has 15 residues. CDR3 bases: TGCGCCAGCAGCCAAGGACAAGTGTCTGGAAACACCATATATTTT. Protein: CASSQGQVSGNTIYF.

This clonotype was detected only a few times. The CDR3 coding sequence is TGCGCCAGCAGCTTGGCTGGACTAGCGGGAGGGACCTCCTACGAGCAGTACTTC. This translates into CASSLAGLAGGTSYEQYF. V and J are TRBV5-1 and TRBJ2-7; 15 bases are a match to TRBD2. Germline values: CDR1 SGHRS, CDR2 YFSETQ. With V trimmed by 0 bases and J by 0 bases, 4 bases remained unmatched. The CDR3 totals 18 residues.